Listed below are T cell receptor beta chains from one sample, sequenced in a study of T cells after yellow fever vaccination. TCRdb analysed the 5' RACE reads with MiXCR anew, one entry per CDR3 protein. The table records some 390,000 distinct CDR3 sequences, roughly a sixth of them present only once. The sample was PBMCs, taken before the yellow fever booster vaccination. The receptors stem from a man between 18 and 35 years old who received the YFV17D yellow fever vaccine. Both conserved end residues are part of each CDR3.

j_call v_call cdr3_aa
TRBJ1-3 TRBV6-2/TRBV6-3 CASERGNTIYF
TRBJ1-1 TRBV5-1 CASSLAGAGSTEAFF
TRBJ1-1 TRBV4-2 CASSHGSQGNTEAFF
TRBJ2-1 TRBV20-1 CSAREGSLNEQFF
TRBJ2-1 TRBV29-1 CSVEDWENEQFF
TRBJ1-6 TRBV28 CASSLFGGGQPNNSPLHF
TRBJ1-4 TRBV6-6 CASSGTEGNEKLFF
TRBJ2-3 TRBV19 CASSFLGGGADTQYF
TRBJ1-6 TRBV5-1 CASSLNGQGGSPLHF
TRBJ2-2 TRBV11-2 CASSSGQAPTGELFF
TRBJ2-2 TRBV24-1 CATSPGQNTGELFF
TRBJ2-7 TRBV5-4 CASSLASVYEQYF
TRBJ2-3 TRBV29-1 CSVEGGTDTQYF
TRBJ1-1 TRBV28 CASSPMDTEAFF
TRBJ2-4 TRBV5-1 CASSLDAGGNIQYF
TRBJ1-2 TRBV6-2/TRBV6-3 CASRKGGTYGYTF
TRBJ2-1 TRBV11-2 CASSQGASGSDEQFF
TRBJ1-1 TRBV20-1 CSARYKRDISLPSTEAFF
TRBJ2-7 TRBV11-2 CASSWRGRVDTMDEQYF
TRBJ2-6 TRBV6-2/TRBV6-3 CASSARRSSGANVLTF
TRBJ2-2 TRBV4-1 CASREMTANTGELFF
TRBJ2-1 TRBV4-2 CASSPGGGANNEQFF
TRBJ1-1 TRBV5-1 CASSLWNGDTEAFF
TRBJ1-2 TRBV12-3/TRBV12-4 CASSLAQGQLGYGYTF
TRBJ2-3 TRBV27 CASSPNPRTSGEGTDTQYF
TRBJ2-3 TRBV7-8 CASSLQGPDIWKSTDTQYF
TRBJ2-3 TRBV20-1 CSAPWTGGTDTQYF
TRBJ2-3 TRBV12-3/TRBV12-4 CASSKSTDTQYF
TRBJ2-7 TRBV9 CASSVESYSYEQYF
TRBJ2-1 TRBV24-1 CATNGGGNEQFF
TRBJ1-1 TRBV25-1 CASSGEGQDTEAFF
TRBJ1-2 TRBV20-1 CSARWDRATYGYTF
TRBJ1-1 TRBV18 CASSRTTGRNTEAFF